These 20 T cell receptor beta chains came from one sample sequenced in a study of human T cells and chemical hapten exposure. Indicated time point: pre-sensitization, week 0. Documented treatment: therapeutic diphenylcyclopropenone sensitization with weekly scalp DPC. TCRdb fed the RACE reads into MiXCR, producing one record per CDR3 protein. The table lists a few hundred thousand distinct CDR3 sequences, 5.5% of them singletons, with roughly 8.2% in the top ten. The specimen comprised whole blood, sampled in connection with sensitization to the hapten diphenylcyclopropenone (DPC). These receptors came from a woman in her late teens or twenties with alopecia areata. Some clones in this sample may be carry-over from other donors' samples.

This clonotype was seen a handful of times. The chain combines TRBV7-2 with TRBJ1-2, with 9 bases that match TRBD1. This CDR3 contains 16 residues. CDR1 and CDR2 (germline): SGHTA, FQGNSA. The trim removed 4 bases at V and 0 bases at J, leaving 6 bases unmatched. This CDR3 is CASSSGTGLSNYGYTF. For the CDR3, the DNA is TGTGCCAGCAGCTCCGGGACAGGGCTCTCTAACTATGGCTACACCTTC. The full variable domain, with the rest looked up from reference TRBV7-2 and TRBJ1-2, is GAGVSQSPSNKVTEKGKDVELRCDPISGHTALYWYRQSLGQGLEFLIYFQGNSAPDKSGLPSDRFSAERTGGSVSTLTIQRTQQEDSAVYLCASSSGTGLSNYGYTFGSGTRLTVV.

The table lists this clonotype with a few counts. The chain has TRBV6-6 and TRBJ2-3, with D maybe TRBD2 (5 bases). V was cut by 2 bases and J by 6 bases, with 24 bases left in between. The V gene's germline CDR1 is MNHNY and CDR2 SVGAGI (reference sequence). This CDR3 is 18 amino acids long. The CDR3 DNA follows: TGTGCCAGCAGTTACGCTTTCGGGTCAGGTGGGCCGGGGGATACGCAGTATTTT. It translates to CASSYAFGSGGPGDTQYF.

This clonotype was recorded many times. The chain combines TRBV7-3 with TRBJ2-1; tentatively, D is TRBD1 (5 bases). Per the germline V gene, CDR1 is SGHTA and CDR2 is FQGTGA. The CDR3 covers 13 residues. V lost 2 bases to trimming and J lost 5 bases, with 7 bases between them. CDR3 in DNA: TGTGCCAGCAGCTTAGGCAGGGACAATGAGCAGTTCTTC. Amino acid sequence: CASSLGRDNEQFF.

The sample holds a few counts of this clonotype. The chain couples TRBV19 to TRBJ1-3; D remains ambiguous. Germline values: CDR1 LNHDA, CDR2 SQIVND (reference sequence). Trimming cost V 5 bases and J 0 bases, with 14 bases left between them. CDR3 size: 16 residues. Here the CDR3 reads CASSPPGRSSGNTIYF. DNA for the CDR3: TGTGCCAGTAGTCCACCGGGCCGAAGCTCTGGAAACACCATATATTTT. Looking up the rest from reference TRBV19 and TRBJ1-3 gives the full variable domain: DGGITQSPKYLFRKEGQNVTLSCEQNLNHDAMYWYRQDPGQGLRLIYYSQIVNDFQKGDIAEGYSVSREKKESFPLTVTSAQKNPTAFYLCASSPPGRSSGNTIYFGEGSWLTVV.

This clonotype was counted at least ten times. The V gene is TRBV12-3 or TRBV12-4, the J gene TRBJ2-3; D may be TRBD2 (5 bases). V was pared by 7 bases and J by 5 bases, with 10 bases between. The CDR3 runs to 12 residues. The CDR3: CASTNRGDTQYF. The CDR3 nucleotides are TGTGCCAGCACTAACCGGGGAGATACGCAGTATTTT.

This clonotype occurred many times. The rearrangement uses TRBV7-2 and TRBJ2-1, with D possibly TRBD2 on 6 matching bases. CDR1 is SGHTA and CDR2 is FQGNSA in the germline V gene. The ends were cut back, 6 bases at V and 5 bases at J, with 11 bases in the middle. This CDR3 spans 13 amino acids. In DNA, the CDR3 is TGTGCCAGCAGGGCGGGGCCCAACAATGAGCAGTTCTTC. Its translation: CASRAGPNNEQFF.

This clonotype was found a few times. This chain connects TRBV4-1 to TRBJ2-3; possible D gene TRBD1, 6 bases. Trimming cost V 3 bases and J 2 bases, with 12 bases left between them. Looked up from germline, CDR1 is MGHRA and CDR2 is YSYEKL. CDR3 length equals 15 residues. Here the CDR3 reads CASSQHRVLTDTQYF. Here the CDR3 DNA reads TGCGCCAGCAGCCAGCACAGGGTCCTCACAGATACGCAGTATTTT.

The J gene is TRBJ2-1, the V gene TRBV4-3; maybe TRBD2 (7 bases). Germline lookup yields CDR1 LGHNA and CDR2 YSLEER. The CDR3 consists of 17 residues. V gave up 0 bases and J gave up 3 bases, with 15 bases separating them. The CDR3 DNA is TGCGCCAGCAGCCAAGACAAGTGGGGGGGCCTCTACAATGAGCAGTTCTTC. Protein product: CASSQDKWGGLYNEQFF.

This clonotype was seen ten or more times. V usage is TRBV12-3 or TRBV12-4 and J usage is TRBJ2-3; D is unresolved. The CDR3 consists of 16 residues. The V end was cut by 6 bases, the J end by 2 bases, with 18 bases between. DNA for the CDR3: TGTGCCAGCAGAGGGTTCGGAGCGAAATTCACAGATACGCAGTATTTT. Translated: CASRGFGAKFTDTQYF.

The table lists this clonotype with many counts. The CDR3 reads CASSSRRGAYEQYF. The CDR3 coding sequence is TGTGCCAGCAGTTCTCGGCGGGGGGCCTACGAGCAGTACTTC. This chain connects TRBV5-6 to TRBJ2-7; 8 nucleotides line up with TRBD2. The V gene's germline CDR1 is SGHDT and CDR2 YYEEEE. Trimming cost V 5 bases and J 2 bases; bases outside gene matches: 6. The CDR3 consists of 14 residues.

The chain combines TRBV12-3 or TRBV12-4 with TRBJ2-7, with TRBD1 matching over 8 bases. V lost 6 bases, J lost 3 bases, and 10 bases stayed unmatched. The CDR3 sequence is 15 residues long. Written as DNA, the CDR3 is TGTGCCAGCAGCCCCCAGGGGACAGGTAACTACGAGCAGTACTTC. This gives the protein CASSPQGTGNYEQYF.

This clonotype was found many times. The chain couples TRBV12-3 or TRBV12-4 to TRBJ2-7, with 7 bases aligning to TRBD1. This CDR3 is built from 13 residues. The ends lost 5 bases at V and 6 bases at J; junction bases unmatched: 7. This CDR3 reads CASSPGQALEQYF. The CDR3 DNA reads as TGTGCCAGCAGTCCCGGACAGGCCCTCGAGCAGTACTTC.

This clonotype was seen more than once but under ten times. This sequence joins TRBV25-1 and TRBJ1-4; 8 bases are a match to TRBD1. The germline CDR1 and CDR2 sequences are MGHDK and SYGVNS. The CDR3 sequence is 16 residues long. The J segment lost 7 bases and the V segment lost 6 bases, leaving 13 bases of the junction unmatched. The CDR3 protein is CASRPVIGQGIEKLFF. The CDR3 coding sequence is TGTGCCAGCAGACCCGTGATAGGACAGGGAATTGAAAAACTGTTTTTT.

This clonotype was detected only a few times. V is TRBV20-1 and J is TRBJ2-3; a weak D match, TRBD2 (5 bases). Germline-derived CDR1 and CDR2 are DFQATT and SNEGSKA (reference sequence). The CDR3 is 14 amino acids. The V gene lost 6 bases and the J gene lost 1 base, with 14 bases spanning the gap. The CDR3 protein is CSAPTLAGTDTQYF. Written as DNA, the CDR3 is TGCAGTGCCCCAACCCTAGCAGGCACAGATACGCAGTATTTT.

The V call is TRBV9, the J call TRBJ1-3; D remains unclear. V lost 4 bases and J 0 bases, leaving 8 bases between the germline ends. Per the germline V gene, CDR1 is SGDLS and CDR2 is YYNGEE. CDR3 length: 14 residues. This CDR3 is CASSPLLSGNTIYF. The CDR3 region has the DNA TGTGCCAGCAGCCCCCTCCTCTCTGGAAACACCATATATTTT.

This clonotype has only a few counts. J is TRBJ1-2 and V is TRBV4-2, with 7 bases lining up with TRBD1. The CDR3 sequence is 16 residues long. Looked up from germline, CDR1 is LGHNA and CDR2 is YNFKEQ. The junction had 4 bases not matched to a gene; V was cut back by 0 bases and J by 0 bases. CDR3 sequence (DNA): TGTGCCAGCAGCCAAGAGCAGGGGGAAGCTAACTATGGCTACACCTTC. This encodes CASSQEQGEANYGYTF.

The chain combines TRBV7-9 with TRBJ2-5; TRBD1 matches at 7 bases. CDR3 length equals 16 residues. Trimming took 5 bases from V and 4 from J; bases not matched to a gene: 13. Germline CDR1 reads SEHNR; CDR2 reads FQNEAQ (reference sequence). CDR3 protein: CASSPWAGGIGETQYF. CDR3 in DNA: TGTGCCAGCAGCCCCTGGGCAGGGGGAATTGGAGAGACCCAGTACTTC.

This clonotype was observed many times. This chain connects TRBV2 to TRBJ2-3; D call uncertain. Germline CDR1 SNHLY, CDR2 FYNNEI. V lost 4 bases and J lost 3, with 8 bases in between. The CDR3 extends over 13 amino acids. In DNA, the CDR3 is TGTGCCAGCAGTGGATCTGGGACAGATACGCAGTATTTT. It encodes CASSGSGTDTQYF.

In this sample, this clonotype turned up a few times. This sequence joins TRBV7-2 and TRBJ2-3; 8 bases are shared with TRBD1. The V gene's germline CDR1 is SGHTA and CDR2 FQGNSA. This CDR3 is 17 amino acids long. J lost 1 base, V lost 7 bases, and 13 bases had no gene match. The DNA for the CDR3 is TGTGCCAGCACCATGGGCCGGACAGGGCTAGGCACAGATACGCAGTATTTT. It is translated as CASTMGRTGLGTDTQYF. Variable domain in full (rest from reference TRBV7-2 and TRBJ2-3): GAGVSQSPSNKVTEKGKDVELRCDPISGHTALYWYRQSLGQGLEFLIYFQGNSAPDKSGLPSDRFSAERTGGSVSTLTIQRTQQEDSAVYLCASTMGRTGLGTDTQYFGPGTRLTVL.

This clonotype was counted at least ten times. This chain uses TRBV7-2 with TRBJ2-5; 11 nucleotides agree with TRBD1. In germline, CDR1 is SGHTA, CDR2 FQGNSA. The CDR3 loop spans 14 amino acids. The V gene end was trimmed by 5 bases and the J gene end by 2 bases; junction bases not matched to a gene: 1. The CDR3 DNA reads TGTGCCAGCAGCCGGGACAGGGGGCAAGAGACCCAGTACTTC. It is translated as CASSRDRGQETQYF.